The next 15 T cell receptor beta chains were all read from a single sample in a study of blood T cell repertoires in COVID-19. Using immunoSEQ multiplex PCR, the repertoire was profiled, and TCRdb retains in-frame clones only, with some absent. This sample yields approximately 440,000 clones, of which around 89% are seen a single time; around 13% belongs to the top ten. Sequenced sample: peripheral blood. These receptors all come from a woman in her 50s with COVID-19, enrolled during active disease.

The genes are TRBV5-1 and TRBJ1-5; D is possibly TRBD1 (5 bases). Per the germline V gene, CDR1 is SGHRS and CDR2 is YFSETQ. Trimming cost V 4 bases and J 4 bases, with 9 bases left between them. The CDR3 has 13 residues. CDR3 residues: CASSAAGNQPQHF. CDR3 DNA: TGCGCCAGCAGCGCCGCAGGGAATCAGCCCCAGCATTTT.

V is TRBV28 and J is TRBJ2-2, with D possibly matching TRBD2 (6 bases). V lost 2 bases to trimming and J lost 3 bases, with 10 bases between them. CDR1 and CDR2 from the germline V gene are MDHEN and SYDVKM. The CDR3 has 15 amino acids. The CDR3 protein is CASSLGPGDTGELFF. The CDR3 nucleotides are TGTGCCAGCAGTTTAGGCCCGGGGGACACCGGGGAGCTGTTTTTT.

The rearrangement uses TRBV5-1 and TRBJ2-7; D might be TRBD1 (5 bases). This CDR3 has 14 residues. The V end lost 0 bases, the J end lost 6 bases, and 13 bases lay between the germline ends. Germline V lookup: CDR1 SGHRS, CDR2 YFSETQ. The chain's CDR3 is CASSLVPQGGEQYF. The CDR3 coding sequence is TGCGCCAGCAGCTTGGTTCCTCAGGGTGGCGAGCAGTACTTC.

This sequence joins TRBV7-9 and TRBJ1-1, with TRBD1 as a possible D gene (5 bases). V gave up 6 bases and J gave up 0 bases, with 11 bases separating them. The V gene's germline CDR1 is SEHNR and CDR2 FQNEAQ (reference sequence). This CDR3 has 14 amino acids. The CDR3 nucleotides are TGTGCCAGCAGAGCGGGGACGGTGAACACTGAAGCTTTCTTT. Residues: CASRAGTVNTEAFF.

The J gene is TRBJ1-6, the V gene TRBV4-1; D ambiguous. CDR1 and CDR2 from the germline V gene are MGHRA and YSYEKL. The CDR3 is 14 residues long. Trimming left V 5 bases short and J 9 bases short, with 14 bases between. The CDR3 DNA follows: TGCGCCAGCAGCTCCATCGCCGGGGTTTCACCCCTCCACTTT. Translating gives CASSSIAGVSPLHF.

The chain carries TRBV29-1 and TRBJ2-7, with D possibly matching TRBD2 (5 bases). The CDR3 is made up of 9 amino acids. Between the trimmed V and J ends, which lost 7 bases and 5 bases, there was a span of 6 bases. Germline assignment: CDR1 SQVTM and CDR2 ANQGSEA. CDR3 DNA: TGCAGCGACGGGGACGAGCAGTACTTC. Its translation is CSDGDEQYF.

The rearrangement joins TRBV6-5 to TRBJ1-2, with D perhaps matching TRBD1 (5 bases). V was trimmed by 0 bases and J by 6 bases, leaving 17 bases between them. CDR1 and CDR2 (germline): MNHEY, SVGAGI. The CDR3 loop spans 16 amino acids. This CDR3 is CASSYSINGAGNGYTF. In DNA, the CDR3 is TGTGCCAGCAGTTACTCGATTAATGGGGCAGGGAATGGCTACACCTTC.

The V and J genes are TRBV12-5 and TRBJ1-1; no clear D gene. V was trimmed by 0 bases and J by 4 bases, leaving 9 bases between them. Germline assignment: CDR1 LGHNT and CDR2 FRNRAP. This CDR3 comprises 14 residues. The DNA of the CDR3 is TGTGCTAGTGGTTTGGTACAGAGCGGCACTGAAGCTTTCTTT. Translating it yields CASGLVQSGTEAFF.

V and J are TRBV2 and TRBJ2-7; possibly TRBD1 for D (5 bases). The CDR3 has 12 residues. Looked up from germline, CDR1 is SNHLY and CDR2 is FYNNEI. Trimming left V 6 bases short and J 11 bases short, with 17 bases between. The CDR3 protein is CASRALTVVEYF. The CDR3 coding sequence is TGTGCCAGCAGGGCTTTGACAGTTGTGGAGTACTTC.

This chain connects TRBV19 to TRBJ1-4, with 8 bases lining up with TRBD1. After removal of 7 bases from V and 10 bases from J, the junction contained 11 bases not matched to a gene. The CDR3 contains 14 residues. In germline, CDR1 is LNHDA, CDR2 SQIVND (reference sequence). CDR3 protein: CASTIRDRRGKLFF. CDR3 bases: TGTGCCAGTACCATCCGGGACAGGCGAGGAAAACTGTTTTTT.

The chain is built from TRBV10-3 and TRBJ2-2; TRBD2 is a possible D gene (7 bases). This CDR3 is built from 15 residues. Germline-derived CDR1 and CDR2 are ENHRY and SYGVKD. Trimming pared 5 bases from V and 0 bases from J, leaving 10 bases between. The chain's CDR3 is CAISKGGANTGELFF. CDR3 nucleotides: TGTGCCATCAGTAAAGGGGGGGCGAACACCGGGGAGCTGTTTTTT.

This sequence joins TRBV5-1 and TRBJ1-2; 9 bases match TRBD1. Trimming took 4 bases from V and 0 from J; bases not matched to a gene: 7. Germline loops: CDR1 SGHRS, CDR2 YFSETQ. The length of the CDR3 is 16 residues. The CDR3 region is CASSGRTGAPNYGYTF. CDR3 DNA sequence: TGCGCCAGCAGCGGTAGGACAGGGGCGCCTAACTATGGCTACACCTTC.

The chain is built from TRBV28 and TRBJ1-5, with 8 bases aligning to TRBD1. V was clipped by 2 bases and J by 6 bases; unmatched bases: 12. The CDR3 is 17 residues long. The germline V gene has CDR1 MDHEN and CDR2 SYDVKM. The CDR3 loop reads CASSLRKFAGGVQPQHF. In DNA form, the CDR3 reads TGTGCCAGCAGTTTACGCAAATTCGCAGGGGGCGTTCAGCCCCAGCATTTT.

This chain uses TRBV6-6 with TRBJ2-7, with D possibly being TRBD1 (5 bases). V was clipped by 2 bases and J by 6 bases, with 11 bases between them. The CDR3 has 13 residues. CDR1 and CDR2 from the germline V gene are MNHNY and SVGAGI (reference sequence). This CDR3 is CASSYMQGSEQYF. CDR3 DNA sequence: TGTGCCAGCAGTTACATGCAGGGTTCCGAGCAGTACTTC.

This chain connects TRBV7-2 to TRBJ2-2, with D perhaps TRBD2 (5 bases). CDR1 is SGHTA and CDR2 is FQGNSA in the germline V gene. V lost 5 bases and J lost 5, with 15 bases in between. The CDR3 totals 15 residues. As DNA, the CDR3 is TGTGCCAGCAGCCTATCAGGAGGAACGACCGGGGAGCTGTTTTTT. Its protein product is CASSLSGGTTGELFF.